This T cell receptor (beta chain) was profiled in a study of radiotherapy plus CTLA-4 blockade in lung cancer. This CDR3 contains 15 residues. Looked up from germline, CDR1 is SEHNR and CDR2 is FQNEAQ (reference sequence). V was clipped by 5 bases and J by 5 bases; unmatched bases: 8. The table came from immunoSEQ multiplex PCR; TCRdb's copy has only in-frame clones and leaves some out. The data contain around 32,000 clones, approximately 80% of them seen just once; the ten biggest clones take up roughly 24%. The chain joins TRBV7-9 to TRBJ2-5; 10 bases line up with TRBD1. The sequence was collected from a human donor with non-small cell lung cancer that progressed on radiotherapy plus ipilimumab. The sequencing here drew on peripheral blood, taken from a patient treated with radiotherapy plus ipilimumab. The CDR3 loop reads CASSPRTGGFETQYF. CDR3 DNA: TGTGCCAGCAGCCCTAGGACAGGGGGGTTCGAGACCCAGTACTTC.